This TCR beta chain was captured by sequencing in a study of T-cell memory formation after mild COVID-19. Whole-study results and caveats: CM and EM subsets held most contracting CD4+ clones; EMRA held CD8+ ones. Some clones that responded were present in memory (sampled pre-infection), which suggests cross-reactive memory joined.

This clonotype was seen a handful of times. Its target is not known. Germline V lookup: CDR1 MNHEY, CDR2 SVGEGT. The CDR3 has 16 amino acids. Trimming shortened V by 5 bases and J by 2 bases, and 19 bases separated the two germline ends. TCRdb analysed the 5' RACE reads with MiXCR anew, one entry per CDR3 protein. The sample carries roughly 560,000 distinct CDR3 sequences, around 21% recorded once. V is TRBV6-2 or TRBV6-3 and J is TRBJ2-7; D ambiguous. Sequences were obtained from PBMCs or a T cell subset sorted from them (not recorded which). The source of this sequence is an adult woman who had mild COVID-19 (a few samples of this study predate the infection). Cell type and time point are not known. This CDR3 reads CASSKRVGSQAYEQYF. The DNA for the CDR3 is TGTGCCAGCAGTAAAAGGGTAGGTTCCCAGGCCTACGAGCAGTACTTC.